A selection of T cell receptor beta chains follows, all from one sample in a study of T cells expressing NK-cell markers. Following a re-call of the 5' RACE reads, TCRdb has one entry per CDR3 protein and lacks DNA. The data show roughly 430,000 distinct CDR3 sequences, and the top ten clones hold 6% to 9.5%. The sequenced material came from blood T cells: a sorted CD56 or NKG2C T cell subset, CD4+ or CD8+ T cells, or bulk PBMC T cells (not recorded which). The receptors were gathered from a woman between 18 and 69 years old in good health. Both conserved end residues are part of each CDR3.

V gene: TRBV25-1
J gene: TRBJ1-1
CDR3 protein: CASSVGQGPDTEAFF

V gene: TRBV20-1
J gene: TRBJ2-2
CDR3 protein: CSARDFGENTGELFF

V gene: TRBV6-5
J gene: TRBJ1-2
CDR3 protein: CASSYSTQASGYTF

V gene: TRBV7-9
J gene: TRBJ2-1
CDR3 protein: CASSLILAEYNEQFF

V gene: TRBV12-3/TRBV12-4
J gene: TRBJ2-2
CDR3 protein: CASGGEGSNTGELFF

V gene: TRBV14
J gene: TRBJ2-1
CDR3 protein: CASSQLARGLEQFF

V gene: TRBV6-5
J gene: TRBJ2-1
CDR3 protein: CASSFGDRNNEQFF

V gene: TRBV20-1
J gene: TRBJ2-1
CDR3 protein: CSAPGIGLAGGVQFNEQFF

V gene: TRBV27
J gene: TRBJ2-5
CDR3 protein: CASSSGQGAWYRTQYF

V gene: TRBV5-6
J gene: TRBJ2-3
CDR3 protein: CASSPLLVGGTDTQYF

V gene: TRBV5-5
J gene: TRBJ1-4
CDR3 protein: CASSAHTGTGLEKLFF

V gene: TRBV20-1
J gene: TRBJ2-5
CDR3 protein: CSARDLLWDRSQETQYF

V gene: TRBV10-3
J gene: TRBJ2-1
CDR3 protein: CAISAPTSSSFQFF

V gene: TRBV7-2
J gene: TRBJ2-3
CDR3 protein: CASSLLSTDTQYF

V gene: TRBV20-1
J gene: TRBJ2-3
CDR3 protein: CSARGYSSGGTDTQYF